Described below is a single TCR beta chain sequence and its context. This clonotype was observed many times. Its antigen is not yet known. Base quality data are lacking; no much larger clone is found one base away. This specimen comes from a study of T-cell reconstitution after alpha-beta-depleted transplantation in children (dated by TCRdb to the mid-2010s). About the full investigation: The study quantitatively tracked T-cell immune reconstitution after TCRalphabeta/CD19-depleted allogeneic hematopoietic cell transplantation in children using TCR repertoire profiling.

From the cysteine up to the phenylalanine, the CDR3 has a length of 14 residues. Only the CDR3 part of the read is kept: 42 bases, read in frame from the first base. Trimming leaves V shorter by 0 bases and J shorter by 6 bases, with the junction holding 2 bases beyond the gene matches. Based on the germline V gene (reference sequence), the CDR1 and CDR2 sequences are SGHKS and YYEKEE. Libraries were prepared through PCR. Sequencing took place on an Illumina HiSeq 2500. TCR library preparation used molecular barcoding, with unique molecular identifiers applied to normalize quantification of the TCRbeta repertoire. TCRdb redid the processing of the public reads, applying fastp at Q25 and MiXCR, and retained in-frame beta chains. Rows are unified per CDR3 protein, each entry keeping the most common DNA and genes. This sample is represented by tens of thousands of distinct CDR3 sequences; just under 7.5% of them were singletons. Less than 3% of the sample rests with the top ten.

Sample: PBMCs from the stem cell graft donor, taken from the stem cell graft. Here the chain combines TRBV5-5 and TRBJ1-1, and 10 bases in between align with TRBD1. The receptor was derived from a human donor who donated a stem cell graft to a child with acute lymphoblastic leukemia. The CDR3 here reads CASSLEGQGPEAFF. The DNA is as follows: TGTGCCAGCAGCTTGGAGGGACAGGGGCCTGAAGCTTTCTTT.